This TCR beta chain is drawn from a study of Graves' ophthalmopathy and Graves' hyperthyroidism. Overall study results and limits: Thyroid clonotypes that were expanded above 0.001 frequency mostly also appeared in blood.

The CDR3 consists of 14 residues. Trimming removed 6 bases at V and 0 bases at J, with 12 bases between. The germline CDR1 and CDR2 sequences are MNHEY and SVGEGT. Amplified material comprised TCR beta CDR3 regions derived from RNA transcripts. An opening RT-PCR round employed HTBI primers and preceded a second-round multiplex PCR. TCRdb re-called the multiplex PCR reads through MiXCR, storing one row per CDR3 protein. The sample consists of fewer than 250,000 distinct CDR3 sequences, roughly 27% of them appearing once. As regards this clonotype: The antigen is not known.

Moderate-to-severe activity, CAS ≥3, NOSPECS ≥4 and duration under 3 months were recorded for donors with ophthalmopathy. The specimen sequenced was peripheral blood. The chain has TRBV6-2 or TRBV6-3 and TRBJ2-7; D might be TRBD1 (6 bases). The sequence came from a man between 45 and 60 years old with Graves' ophthalmopathy. The CDR3 sequence is CASRRRDTSYEQYF. CDR3 DNA: TGTGCCAGCAGGCGCCGGGACACCTCCTACGAGCAGTACTTC.